This T cell receptor beta chain was recovered during a study of blood T cell repertoires in COVID-19. Study information: Donors in the United States, Italy and Spain gave samples during acute or convalescent COVID-19. T cells, B-cell-depleted T cells, or PBMCs provided the cDNA or gDNA that served as material.

Germline V gene lookup returns CDR1 SGHAT and CDR2 FQNNGV. V was pared by 2 bases and J by 5 bases, with 10 bases of the junction left unmatched. The CDR3 spans 16 residues. Original analysis: Estimation of nucleated cell counts was performed using reference gene primer amplification. Generated by immunoSEQ multiplex PCR, the TCRdb table keeps only in-frame clones and is missing some. V and J calls and clone size are given by that table; D and trimming were obtained from the DNA. The sample lists roughly 200,000 clones; about nine tenths were seen once. The specimen sequenced was peripheral blood. The sequence derives from a man between 18 and 29 years old with active or convalescent COVID-19. The gene calls are TRBV11-2 and TRBJ2-5; the match to TRBD2 covers 8 bases. The CDR3 region has the DNA TGTGCCAGCAGCTTAAATTTAGCGGGGCTTCCGGAGACCCAGTACTTC. It specifies CASSLNLAGLPETQYF.